Each of the 13 T cell receptor beta chains below was sequenced from the same sample in a study of blood T cells in healthy people across ages. Next came a second PCR, run for roughly 7 to 12 cycles, which used a sample-barcoded 5' primer along with a J-beta primer mix. Via MiXCR, TCRdb re-called the 5' RACE reads, giving one row per CDR3 protein. This table holds about 730,000 distinct CDR3 sequences, approximately 43% found once. The sample taken for sequencing was blood. The receptors come from a woman between 55 and 75 years old in good health.

The V gene is TRBV6-2 or TRBV6-3, the J gene TRBJ2-3; D unclear. V was clipped by 5 bases and J by 5 bases, with 11 bases between them. This CDR3 contains 13 residues. CDR1 is MNHEY and CDR2 is SVGEGT in the germline V gene. CDR3 DNA: TGTGCCAGCAGTACCATCCCCGGAGATACGCAGTATTTT. Amino acids: CASSTIPGDTQYF.

The chain has TRBV4-3 and TRBJ2-5, with D tentatively TRBD2 (7 bases). CDR1 and CDR2 (germline): LGHNA, YSLEER. This CDR3 has 17 residues. The ends were cut back, 0 bases at V and 4 bases at J, with 18 bases in the middle. The CDR3 DNA reads TGCGCCAGCAGCCAAGAAATAAGGGGGGGCCGGGGAGAGACCCAGTACTTC. Protein product: CASSQEIRGGRGETQYF.

Comment on this clonotype: Sequence at one end of the junction differs from germline and may be a read error. J is TRBJ2-7 and V is TRBV10-1, with 8 bases fitting TRBD2. This CDR3 contains 17 residues. Looked up from germline, CDR1 is WNHNN and CDR2 is SYGVQD (reference sequence). CDR3 coding DNA: TGCGCCAGCGGTGACCACTCCGGGGGGGCGTGGTCCTACGAGCAGTACTTC. Protein product: CASGDHSGGAWSYEQYF.

A word on this clonotype: Relative to the germline gene, one junction end is altered; a read error may explain this. The rearrangement uses TRBV12-3 or TRBV12-4 and TRBJ2-3, with 8 nucleotides matching TRBD1. This CDR3 spans 15 amino acids. CDR3 nucleotides: TGTGCCAGCAGTATTACAGGGGGTAGCACAGATAGGCAGTATTTT. Protein sequence: CASSITGGSTDRQYF.

This clonotype has just a few counts. The chain joins TRBV10-3 to TRBJ2-5, with 9 nucleotides matching TRBD2. The CDR3 is 14 amino acids. With 7 bases clipped from V and 1 base from J, the junction kept 4 bases outside the gene matches. Germline assignment: CDR1 ENHRY and CDR2 SYGVKD. The CDR3 sequence: CAIKGGGAQETQYF. The CDR3 region has the DNA TGTGCCATCAAGGGCGGGGGGGCCCAAGAGACCCAGTACTTC.

The chain employs TRBV7-2 and TRBJ1-1, with a weak D call TRBD1 (6 bases). V lost 6 bases and J lost 5, with 13 bases in between. The CDR3 consists of 13 residues. Germline CDR1 SGHTA, CDR2 FQGNSA. CDR3 DNA: TGTGCCAGCAGTCGCCCAGGGGTAACTGAAGCTTTCTTT. It codes for CASSRPGVTEAFF.

The chain recombines TRBV5-1 with TRBJ2-1; no clear D. The better agreement between TRBJ2-7 and the DNA end casts doubt on the J call. This CDR3 contains 15 residues. CDR1 and CDR2 from the germline V gene are SGHRS and YFSETQ. Here the CDR3 reads CASSFPEPTYNEQYF. CDR3 sequence (DNA): TGCGCCAGCAGCTTTCCCGAACCTACCTACAATGAGCAGTACTTC.

The chain carries TRBV27 and TRBJ1-6; D call uncertain. Germline assignment: CDR1 MNHEY and CDR2 SMNVEV (reference sequence). The CDR3 is made up of 16 amino acids. Trimming took 3 bases from V and 0 from J, leaving 9 bases between them. The CDR3 DNA follows: TGTGCCAGCAGTTTGTCCGGGAGCTCCTATAATTCACCCCTCCACTTT. Translated, it gives CASSLSGSSYNSPLHF.

J is TRBJ2-1 and V is TRBV10-3; 11 bases match TRBD2. Germline loops: CDR1 ENHRY, CDR2 SYGVKD. The trim removed 5 bases at V and 2 bases at J, leaving 5 bases unmatched. The CDR3 spans 16 residues. The DNA of the CDR3 is TGTGCCATCAGTAAGACTAGCGGGATCACCTACAATGAGCAGTTCTTC. Its translation: CAISKTSGITYNEQFF.

The chain recombines TRBV6-6 with TRBJ1-2; tentatively, D is TRBD1 (5 bases). CDR1 and CDR2 (germline): MNHNY, SVGAGI (reference sequence). There are 13 residues in the CDR3. Deletions cut 5 bases from V and 4 bases from J, with 11 bases between. CDR3 sequence (DNA): TGTGCCAGCAGTGACGACAGAACCTATGGCTACACCTTC. Translated: CASSDDRTYGYTF.

The J gene is TRBJ1-2, the V gene TRBV5-6; a weak D match, TRBD1 (5 bases). V lost 6 bases, J lost 4 bases, and 13 bases lay in between. CDR3 length: 13 amino acids. Germline V gene sequence: CDR1 SGHDT, CDR2 YYEEEE. The CDR3 DNA reads as TGTGCCAGCACCTCCAGGGCAGGCTATGGCTACACCTTC. It codes for CASTSRAGYGYTF. The variable domain in full, with the rest retrieved from reference TRBV5-6 and TRBJ1-2, is DAGVTQSPTHLIKTRGQQVTLRCSPKSGHDTVSWYQQALGQGPQFIFQYYEEEERQRGNFPDRFSGHQFPNYSSELNVNALLLGDSALYLCASTSRAGYGYTFGSGTRLTVV.

This clonotype was counted at least ten times. The rearrangement links TRBV7-2 to TRBJ2-5, with D unclear. This CDR3 is built from 14 residues. The V gene's germline CDR1 is SGHTA and CDR2 FQGNSA. Trimming took off 2 bases at V and 2 bases at J, with 9 bases between the two ends. The DNA for the CDR3 is TGTGCCAGCAGCTTATGGGCAGAGCAAGAGACCCAGTACTTC. It is translated as CASSLWAEQETQYF.

This clonotype was observed a handful of times. The gene calls are TRBV24-1 and TRBJ2-1; 10 bases map to TRBD2. Germline trimming cut 3 bases from V and 6 bases from J; bases unmatched to any gene: 16. Looked up from germline, CDR1 is KGHDR and CDR2 is SFDVKD. CDR3 length: 19 amino acids. The DNA of the CDR3 is TGTGCCACCAGTGATAATTCAGGTATAGGTCTAGCGGGGGTCAATGAGCAGTTCTTC. Amino acid sequence: CATSDNSGIGLAGVNEQFF.